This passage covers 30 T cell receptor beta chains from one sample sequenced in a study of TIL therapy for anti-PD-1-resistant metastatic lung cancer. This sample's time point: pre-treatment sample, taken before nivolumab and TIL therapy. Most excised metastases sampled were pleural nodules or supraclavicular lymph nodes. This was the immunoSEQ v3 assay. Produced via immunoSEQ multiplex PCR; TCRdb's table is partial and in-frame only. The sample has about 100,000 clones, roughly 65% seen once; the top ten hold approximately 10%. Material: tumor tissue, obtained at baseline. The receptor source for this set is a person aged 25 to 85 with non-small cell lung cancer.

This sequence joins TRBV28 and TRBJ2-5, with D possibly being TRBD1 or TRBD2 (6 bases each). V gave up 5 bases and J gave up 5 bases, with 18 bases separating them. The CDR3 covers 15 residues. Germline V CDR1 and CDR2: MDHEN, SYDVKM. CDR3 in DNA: TGTGCCAGCAGTACCTTTGGGGGGCGCATGGAGACCCAGTACTTC. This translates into CASSTFGGRMETQYF.

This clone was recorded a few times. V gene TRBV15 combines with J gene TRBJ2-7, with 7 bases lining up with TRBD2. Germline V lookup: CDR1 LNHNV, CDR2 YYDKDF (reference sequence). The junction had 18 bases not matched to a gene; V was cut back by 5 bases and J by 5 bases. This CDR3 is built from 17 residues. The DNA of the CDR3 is TGTGCCACCAGCTCGCGATCAGGACTAGGTGTAGGCAACGAGCAGTACTTC. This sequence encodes CATSSRSGLGVGNEQYF.

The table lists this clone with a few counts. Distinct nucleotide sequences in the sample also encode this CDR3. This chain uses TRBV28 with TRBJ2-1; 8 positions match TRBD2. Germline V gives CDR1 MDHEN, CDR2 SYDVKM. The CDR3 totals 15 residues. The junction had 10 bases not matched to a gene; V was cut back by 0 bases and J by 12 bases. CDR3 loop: CASSLWAGGAGGQFF. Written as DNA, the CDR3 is TGTGCCAGCAGTTTATGGGCCGGGGGCGCGGGGGGGCAGTTCTTC.

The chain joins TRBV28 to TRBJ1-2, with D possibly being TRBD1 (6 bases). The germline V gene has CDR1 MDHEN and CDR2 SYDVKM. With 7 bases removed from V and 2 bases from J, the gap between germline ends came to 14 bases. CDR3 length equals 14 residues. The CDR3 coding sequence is TGTGCCAGCAACCCGACAGGCCCGAACTATGGCTACACCTTC. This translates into CASNPTGPNYGYTF.

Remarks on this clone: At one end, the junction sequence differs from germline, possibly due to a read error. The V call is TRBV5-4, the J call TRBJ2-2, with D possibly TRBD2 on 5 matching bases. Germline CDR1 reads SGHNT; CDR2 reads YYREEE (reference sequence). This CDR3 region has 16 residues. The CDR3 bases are TGTGCCAGCAGCTTGGTTGGGGATAGATCAGACCGGGGAGCTGTTTTT. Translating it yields CASSLVGDRSDRGAVF.

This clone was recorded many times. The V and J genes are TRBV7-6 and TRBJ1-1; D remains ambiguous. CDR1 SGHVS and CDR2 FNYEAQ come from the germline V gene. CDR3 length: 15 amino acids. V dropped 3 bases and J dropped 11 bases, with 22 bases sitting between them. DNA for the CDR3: TGTGCCAGCAGCTTGGGATTGGGGTCCAATGTACTGGCTTTCTTT. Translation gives CASSLGLGSNVLAFF.

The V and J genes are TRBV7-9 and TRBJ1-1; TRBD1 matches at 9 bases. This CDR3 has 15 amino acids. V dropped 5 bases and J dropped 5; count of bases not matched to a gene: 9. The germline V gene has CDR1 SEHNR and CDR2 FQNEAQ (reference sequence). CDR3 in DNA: TGTGCCAGCAGCCCAGGGTGGACAGGGGATACTGAAGCTTTCTTT. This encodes CASSPGWTGDTEAFF.

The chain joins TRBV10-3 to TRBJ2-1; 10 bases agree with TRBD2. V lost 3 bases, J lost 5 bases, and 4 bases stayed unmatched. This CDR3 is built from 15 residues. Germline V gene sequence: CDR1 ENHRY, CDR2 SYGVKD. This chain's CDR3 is CAISDGLAGDNEQFF. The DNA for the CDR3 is TGTGCCATCAGTGATGGGCTAGCGGGGGACAATGAGCAGTTCTTC.

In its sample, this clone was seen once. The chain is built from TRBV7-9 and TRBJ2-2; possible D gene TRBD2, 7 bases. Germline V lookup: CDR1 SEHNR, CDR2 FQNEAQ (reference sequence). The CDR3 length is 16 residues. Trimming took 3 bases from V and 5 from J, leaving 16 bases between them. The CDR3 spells CASSFGEGGQTGELFF. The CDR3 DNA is TGTGCCAGCAGCTTCGGCGAGGGGGGGCAAACCGGGGAGCTGTTTTTT.

The CDR3 DNA sequence: TGTGCCATGTCTCCGTGGGGGAGGGCCGGTGAGCAGTTCTTC. Amino acids: CAMSPWGRAGEQFF. The chain links TRBV28 to TRBJ2-1, with 7 bases aligning to TRBD2. Germline trimming cut 10 bases from V and 9 bases from J; bases unmatched to any gene: 15. In germline, CDR1 is MDHEN, CDR2 SYDVKM. This CDR3 spans 14 amino acids. Full variable domain (outside the CDR3, taken from reference TRBV28 and TRBJ2-1): DVKVTQSSRYLVKRTGEKVFLECVQDMDHENMFWYRQDPGLGLRLIYFSYDVKMKEKGDIPEGYSVSREKKERFSLILESASTNQTSMYLCAMSPWGRAGEQFFGPGTRLTVL.

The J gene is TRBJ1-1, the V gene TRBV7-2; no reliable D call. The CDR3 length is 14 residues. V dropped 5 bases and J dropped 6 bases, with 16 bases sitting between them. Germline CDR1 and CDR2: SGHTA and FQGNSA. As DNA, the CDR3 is TGTGCCAGCAGCCCCCAACGAAGGAGAGCTGAAGCTTTCTTT. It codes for CASSPQRRRAEAFF.

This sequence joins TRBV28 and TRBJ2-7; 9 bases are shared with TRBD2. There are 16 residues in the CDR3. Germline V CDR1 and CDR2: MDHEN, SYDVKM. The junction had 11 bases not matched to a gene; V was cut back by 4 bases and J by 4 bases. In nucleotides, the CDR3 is TGTGCCAGCAGTTCCGCAGCGGGGGGACTCAATTACGAGCAGTACTTC. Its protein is CASSSAAGGLNYEQYF.

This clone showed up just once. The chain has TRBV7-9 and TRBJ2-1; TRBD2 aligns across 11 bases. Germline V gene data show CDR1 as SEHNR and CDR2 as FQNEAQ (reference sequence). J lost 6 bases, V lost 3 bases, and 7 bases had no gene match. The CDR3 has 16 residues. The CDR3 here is CASSFRLAGIFNEQFF. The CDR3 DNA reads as TGTGCCAGCAGCTTTCGACTAGCGGGAATTTTCAATGAGCAGTTCTTC.

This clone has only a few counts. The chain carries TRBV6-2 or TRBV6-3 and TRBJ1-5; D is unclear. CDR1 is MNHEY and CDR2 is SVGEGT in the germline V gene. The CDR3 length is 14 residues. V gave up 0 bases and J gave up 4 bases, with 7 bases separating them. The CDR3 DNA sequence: TGTGCCAGCAGTTACTCTTCATTTAATCAGCCCCAGCATTTT. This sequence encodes CASSYSSFNQPQHF.

CDR3 in amino acids: CASLVGCTGTDNYEQYF. CDR3 nucleotides: TGTGCCAGTTTAGTCGGGTGTACCGGGACAGATAACTACGAGCAGTACTTC. The rearrangement uses TRBV11-3 and TRBJ2-7, with TRBD1 matching over 7 bases. This CDR3 contains 17 residues. Trimming at V came to 9 bases and at J to 3 bases, leaving 20 bases not matched to a gene. From germline, CDR1 is SGHNT and CDR2 YENEEA.

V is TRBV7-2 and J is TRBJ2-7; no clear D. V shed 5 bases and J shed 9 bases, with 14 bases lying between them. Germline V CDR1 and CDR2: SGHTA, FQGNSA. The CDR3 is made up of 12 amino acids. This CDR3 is CASSGSTRGQYF. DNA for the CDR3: TGTGCCAGCAGCGGAAGCACCCGTGGGCAGTACTTC.

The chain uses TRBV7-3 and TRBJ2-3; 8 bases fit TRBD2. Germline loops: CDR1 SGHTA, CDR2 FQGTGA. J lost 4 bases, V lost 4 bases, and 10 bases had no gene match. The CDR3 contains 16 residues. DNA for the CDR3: TGTGCCAGCAGCTCCGGGCTGTTCGGGGGGGCAGATACGCAGTATTTT. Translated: CASSSGLFGGADTQYF.

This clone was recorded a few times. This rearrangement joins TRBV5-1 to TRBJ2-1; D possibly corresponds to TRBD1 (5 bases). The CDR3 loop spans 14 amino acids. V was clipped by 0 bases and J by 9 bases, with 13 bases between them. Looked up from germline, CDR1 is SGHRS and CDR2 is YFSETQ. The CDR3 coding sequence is TGCGCCAGCAGCTTGGCCGAAAGGGGCGGTGAGCAGTTCTTC. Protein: CASSLAERGGEQFF.

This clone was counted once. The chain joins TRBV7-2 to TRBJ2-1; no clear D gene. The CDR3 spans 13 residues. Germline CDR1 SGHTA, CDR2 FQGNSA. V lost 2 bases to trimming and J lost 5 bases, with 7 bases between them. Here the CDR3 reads CASSLLQNNEQFF. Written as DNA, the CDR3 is TGTGCCAGCAGCTTACTACAAAACAATGAGCAGTTCTTC.

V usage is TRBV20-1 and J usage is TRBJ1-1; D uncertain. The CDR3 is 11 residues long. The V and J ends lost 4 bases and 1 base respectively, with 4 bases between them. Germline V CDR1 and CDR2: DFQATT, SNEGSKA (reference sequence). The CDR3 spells CSATRNTEAFF. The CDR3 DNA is TGCAGTGCTACGAGGAACACTGAAGCTTTCTTT.

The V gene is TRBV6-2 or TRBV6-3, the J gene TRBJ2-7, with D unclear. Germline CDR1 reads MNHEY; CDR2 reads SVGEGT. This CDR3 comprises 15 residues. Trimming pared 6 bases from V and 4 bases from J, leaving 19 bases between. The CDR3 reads CASSPPWTVRYEQYF. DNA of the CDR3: TGTGCCAGCAGCCCCCCTTGGACCGTCAGATACGAGCAGTACTTC.

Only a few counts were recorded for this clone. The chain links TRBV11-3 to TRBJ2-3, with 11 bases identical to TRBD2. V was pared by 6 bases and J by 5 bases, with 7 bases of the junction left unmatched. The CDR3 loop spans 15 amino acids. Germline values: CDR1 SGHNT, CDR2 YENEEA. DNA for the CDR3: TGTGCCAGCAGTTTTGGGCTAGCGGGGGGAGATACGCAGTATTTT. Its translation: CASSFGLAGGDTQYF.

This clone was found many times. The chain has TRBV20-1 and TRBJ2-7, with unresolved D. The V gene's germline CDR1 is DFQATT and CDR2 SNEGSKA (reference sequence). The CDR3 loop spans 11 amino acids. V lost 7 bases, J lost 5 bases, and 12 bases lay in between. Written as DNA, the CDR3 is TGCAGTGAGAGCGTGGCGGACGAGCAGTACTTC. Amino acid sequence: CSESVADEQYF.

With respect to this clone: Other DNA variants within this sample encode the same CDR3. CDR3 coding DNA: TGTGCCAGCAGCTTCCAGCGGGGACAAGAGACCCAGTACTTC. Translating it yields CASSFQRGQETQYF. V and J are TRBV7-2 and TRBJ2-5, with 7 positions matching TRBD2. In germline, CDR1 is SGHTA, CDR2 FQGNSA. Unmatched junction bases numbered 3, after V lost 3 bases and J lost 2 bases. This CDR3 spans 14 amino acids. Complete variable domain (other parts from reference TRBV7-2 and TRBJ2-5): GAGVSQSPSNKVTEKGKDVELRCDPISGHTALYWYRQSLGQGLEFLIYFQGNSAPDKSGLPSDRFSAERTGGSVSTLTIQRTQQEDSAVYLCASSFQRGQETQYFGPGTRLLVL.

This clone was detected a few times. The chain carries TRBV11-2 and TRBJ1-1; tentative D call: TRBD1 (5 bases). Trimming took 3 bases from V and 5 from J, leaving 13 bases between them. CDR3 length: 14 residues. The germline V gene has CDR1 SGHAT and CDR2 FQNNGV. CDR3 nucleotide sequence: TGTGCCAGCAGCTTGGGAGGGGCGAATACTGAAGCTTTCTTT. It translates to CASSLGGANTEAFF.

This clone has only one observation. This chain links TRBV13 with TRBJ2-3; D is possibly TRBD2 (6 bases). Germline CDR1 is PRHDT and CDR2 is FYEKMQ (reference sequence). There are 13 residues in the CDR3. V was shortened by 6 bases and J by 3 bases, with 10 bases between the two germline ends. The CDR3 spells CASRAGSTDTQYF. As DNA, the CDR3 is TGTGCCAGCAGGGCGGGATCGACAGATACGCAGTATTTT.

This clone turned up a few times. The CDR3 protein is CASSLVSSTDTQYF. In DNA, the CDR3 is TGTGCCAGCAGCTTAGTTTCTAGCACAGATACGCAGTATTTT. The rearrangement uses TRBV11-2 and TRBJ2-3; D is undetermined. From germline, CDR1 is SGHAT and CDR2 FQNNGV. V dropped 1 base and J dropped 0 bases, with 5 bases sitting between them. This CDR3 region has 14 residues.

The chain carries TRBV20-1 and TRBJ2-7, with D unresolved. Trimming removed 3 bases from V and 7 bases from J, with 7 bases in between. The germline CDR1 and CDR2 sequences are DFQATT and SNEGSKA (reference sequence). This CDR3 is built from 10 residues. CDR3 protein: CSASLGEQYF. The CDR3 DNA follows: TGCAGTGCTAGTTTGGGGGAGCAGTACTTC.

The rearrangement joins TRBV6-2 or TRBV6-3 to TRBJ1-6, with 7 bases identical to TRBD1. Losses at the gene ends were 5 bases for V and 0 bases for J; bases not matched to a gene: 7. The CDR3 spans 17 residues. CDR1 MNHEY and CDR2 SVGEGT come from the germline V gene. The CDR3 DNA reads TGTGCCAGCAGTAACCGACAGGGCAGCTCCTATAATTCACCCCTCCACTTT. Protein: CASSNRQGSSYNSPLHF.

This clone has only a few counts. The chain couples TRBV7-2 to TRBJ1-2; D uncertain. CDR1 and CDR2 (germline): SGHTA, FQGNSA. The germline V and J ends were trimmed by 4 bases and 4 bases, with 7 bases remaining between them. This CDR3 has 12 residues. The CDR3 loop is CASSWGIYGYTF. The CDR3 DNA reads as TGTGCCAGCAGCTGGGGTATCTATGGCTACACCTTC.